A selection of T cell receptor beta chains follows, all from one sample in a study of cytomegalovirus exposure and HLA in healthy donors. Profiled with immunoSEQ multiplex PCR; TCRdb holds only in-frame clones, not every one. The table includes about 80,000 clones, less than 80% detected once. The source material was PBMCs. The receptors were sampled from a human donor in good health. The CDR3 runs from the conserved cysteine through the conserved F or W. Each record gives: V gene, J gene, CDR3 protein.

v_gene: TRBV12-5
j_gene: TRBJ1-1
CDR3aa: CASGSGQANTEAFF

v_gene: TRBV30
j_gene: TRBJ1-4
CDR3aa: CAWSSARTGFNEKLFF

v_gene: TRBV19
j_gene: TRBJ1-2
CDR3aa: CASTPGWNYGYTF

v_gene: TRBV4-1
j_gene: TRBJ2-7
CDR3aa: CASRPAGGNSYEQYF

v_gene: TRBV1
j_gene: TRBJ1-2
CDR3aa: CTSSQAKPGQVNYGYTF

v_gene: TRBV27
j_gene: TRBJ1-5
CDR3aa: CASRRTGSNQPQHF

v_gene: TRBV5-6
j_gene: TRBJ2-7
CDR3aa: CASSLLTDYEQYF

v_gene: TRBV5-4
j_gene: TRBJ2-5
CDR3aa: CALLDRSGGQETQYF

v_gene: TRBV6-1
j_gene: TRBJ1-1
CDR3aa: CASSESYGNTEAFF

v_gene: TRBV10-2
j_gene: TRBJ2-2
CDR3aa: CASSQGGGVDTGELFF

v_gene: TRBV25-1
j_gene: TRBJ2-2
CDR3aa: CASSDPSGQGNTGELFF

v_gene: TRBV9
j_gene: TRBJ2-3
CDR3aa: CASSLGGGGAADTQYF

v_gene: TRBV29-1
j_gene: TRBJ1-1
CDR3aa: CSVETRGQAEAFF

v_gene: TRBV18
j_gene: TRBJ1-3
CDR3aa: CASSTGTMDGNTIYF

v_gene: TRBV19
j_gene: TRBJ2-2
CDR3aa: CASSRGQTGELFF

v_gene: TRBV7-9
j_gene: TRBJ1-4
CDR3aa: CASSRRQGDEKLFF

v_gene: TRBV6-1
j_gene: TRBJ2-7
CDR3aa: CASTLGAGYNEQYF

v_gene: TRBV2
j_gene: TRBJ2-3
CDR3aa: CAGLGTDTQYF

v_gene: TRBV7-7
j_gene: TRBJ2-5
CDR3aa: CASSTGVGRGGQETQYF

v_gene: TRBV9
j_gene: TRBJ1-1
CDR3aa: CASSAGTGATEAFF

v_gene: TRBV15
j_gene: TRBJ2-2
CDR3aa: CATSLRGQNTGELFF

v_gene: TRBV2
j_gene: TRBJ2-7
CDR3aa: CASRASGHSYEQYF

v_gene: TRBV5-3
j_gene: TRBJ1-2
CDR3aa: CARSCAPGTGVNYGYTF

v_gene: TRBV15
j_gene: TRBJ2-7
CDR3aa: CATSITGGFDEQYF

v_gene: TRBV7-9
j_gene: TRBJ2-7
CDR3aa: CASSSTNREGYEQYF

v_gene: TRBV21-1
j_gene: TRBJ1-3
CDR3aa: CASRQGPGNTIYF

v_gene: TRBV5-6
j_gene: TRBJ1-5
CDR3aa: CASSSRTGGGNQPQHF

v_gene: TRBV5-1
j_gene: TRBJ1-1
CDR3aa: CASSLVGQGNTEAFF

v_gene: TRBV6-5
j_gene: TRBJ1-5
CDR3aa: CASSGGTGYQPQHF

v_gene: TRBV19
j_gene: TRBJ1-1
CDR3aa: CASSINGNTEAFF

v_gene: TRBV11-2
j_gene: TRBJ1-2
CDR3aa: CASSPDSYGYTF

v_gene: TRBV7-6
j_gene: TRBJ2-3
CDR3aa: CASSDLGGRMGTDTQYF

v_gene: TRBV2
j_gene: TRBJ1-1
CDR3aa: CASTPEGSSTEAFF

v_gene: TRBV6-5
j_gene: TRBJ2-7
CDR3aa: CASADRGGEQYF

v_gene: TRBV2
j_gene: TRBJ1-3
CDR3aa: CASSPGQATSGNTIYF

v_gene: TRBV2
j_gene: TRBJ1-6
CDR3aa: CASTIPRDSGPLNF

v_gene: TRBV2
j_gene: TRBJ2-1
CDR3aa: CASSEAPAYNEQFF

v_gene: TRBV5-1
j_gene: TRBJ1-1
CDR3aa: CASSLGGNTEAFF

v_gene: TRBV11-2
j_gene: TRBJ1-4
CDR3aa: CASSRGNEKLFF

v_gene: TRBV12-5
j_gene: TRBJ2-5
CDR3aa: CASGFPGGQAETQYF

v_gene: TRBV5-1
j_gene: TRBJ2-3
CDR3aa: CASSLAGGSTDTQYF

v_gene: TRBV29-1
j_gene: TRBJ2-7
CDR3aa: CSVEVNDNEQYF

v_gene: TRBV2
j_gene: TRBJ1-1
CDR3aa: CASSIGTVEAFF

v_gene: TRBV6-1
j_gene: TRBJ1-3
CDR3aa: CASSDMRRSGNTIYF

v_gene: TRBV15
j_gene: TRBJ2-1
CDR3aa: CATSDLAGFYNEQFF

v_gene: TRBV9
j_gene: TRBJ2-3
CDR3aa: CASSTGTSGVTQYF

v_gene: TRBV2
j_gene: TRBJ1-1
CDR3aa: CASSDPGQGAEAFF

v_gene: TRBV5-1
j_gene: TRBJ2-5
CDR3aa: CASSTVSDSPQYF

v_gene: TRBV6-5
j_gene: TRBJ2-1
CDR3aa: CASSPGLAGNNEQFF

v_gene: TRBV5-4
j_gene: TRBJ1-3
CDR3aa: CASSPGQGAFGNTIYF

v_gene: TRBV30
j_gene: TRBJ1-1
CDR3aa: CAWSGVNTEAFF

v_gene: TRBV6-1
j_gene: TRBJ2-7
CDR3aa: CASDRVPYEQYF

v_gene: TRBV18
j_gene: TRBJ2-1
CDR3aa: CASSPGTINEQFF